This entry concerns a single T cell receptor (beta chain). This clone has just a few counts. The antigen this receptor binds is unknown. Qualities for individual bases were not recorded, and no much larger clone is one base off. The junction carries 8 bases between V and J, which are trimmed by 2 bases and 4 bases respectively. CDR1 and CDR2 (MGHDK, SYGVNS) derive from the germline V gene. The CDR3 starts with the cysteine, ends with the phenylalanine, and has 13 residues. Only CDR3 DNA remains: 39 bases, in frame from the first base. The collaborating institutions used their own protocols to collect whole blood in K2EDTA tubes. For TCRbeta analysis, collaborators shipped samples as frozen whole blood, isolated PBMCs, or DNA extracted from either of those sample types. This specimen comes from a study of blood T cell repertoires in COVID-19 (dated by TCRdb to about 2020). For context, the study as a whole: Collaborator samples came from the United States, Italy and Spain and covered acute and convalescent phases of COVID-19. The repertoires were released in a freely available public database intended as a resource for research on the immune response to SARS-CoV-2. Subjects who had been exposed to COVID-19, were actively infected with it, or had recovered from it provided the deeply sampled blood TCRbeta repertoires that made up the dataset. Where available, HLA class I and class II types were obtained from metadata supplied by the sample provider rather than from assay-based typing. The samples were drawn from two sources: the first 160 participants of the ongoing ImmuneRACE study, and about 1,300 subjects contributed by 6 global collaborators. The prospective study material was composed of cDNA or gDNA derived from T cells, B-cell-depleted T cells, or PBMCs. Sample metadata almost always included a de-identified subject ID, COVID-19 status, age in years and sex.

TCRbeta CDR3 regions were amplified from genomic DNA using the immunoSEQ Assay, a bias-controlled multiplex PCR. The source study handled its data this way. The number of nucleated cells in each sample was estimated by amplification of reference gene primers within the assay. To quantify the absolute abundance of each unique TCRbeta CDR3 rearrangement, sequence reads were collapsed and filtered. Productive Simpson clonality was computed per sample as the square root of Simpson's diversity index over productive rearrangements. The clones in this table, taken by TCRdb from immuneACCESS, are in-frame only. Not every clone is retained; where verified, under half of the shortfall comes from an unresolved V gene, and the cause of the rest is unknown. V, J and clone size derive from that table, while D and trimming were established from the DNA sequence. This sample has 270,000 or so clones in its table, and around 81% of those were observed once. The ten most abundant clones make up less than 3% of the sample.

Beyond this particular receptor, the publication reports: The amount of clinical and demographic metadata varied by source and participant and was provided uncurated.

This receptor chain uses TRBV25-1 and TRBJ2-5; D gene: possibly TRBD2, on 5 matching bases. Sequenced sample: peripheral blood. The receptor's source is a woman aged 55-75 years with active or convalescent COVID-19. The CDR3 region has the sequence CASSERGGETQYF. The DNA sequence follows: TGTGCCAGCAGTGAACGGGGTGGAGAGACCCAGTACTTC.